A single sample is the source of the 12 T cell receptor beta chains below, sequenced in a study of blood T cell repertoires in COVID-19. Data came from immunoSEQ multiplex PCR; TCRdb stores just in-frame clones and leaves some out. In the table there are around 150,000 clones, roughly 79% of which are singletons. The sample comprised peripheral blood. The receptors were gathered from a man aged 45-60 years with active or convalescent COVID-19.

The gene calls are TRBV21-1 and TRBJ2-7; no DNA check was done on the table's D call, TRBD2. TRBV21-1 represents a pseudogene. The CDR3 is 15 residues long. DNA of the CDR3: TGTGCCAGCAGCAAAAGGGGGGACTACTCCTACGAGCAGTACTTC. This gives the protein CASSKRGDYSYEQYF.

This clone was detected a few times. The chain employs TRBV6-5 and TRBJ1-2; 8 nucleotides line up with TRBD1. The J segment lost 8 bases and the V segment lost 6 bases, leaving 11 bases of the junction unmatched. CDR1 MNHEY and CDR2 SVGAGI come from the germline V gene. The CDR3 runs to 14 residues. CDR3: CASSPRGPNKGYTF. Here the CDR3 DNA reads TGTGCCAGCAGCCCCAGGGGGCCAAATAAGGGCTACACCTTC.

The chain recombines TRBV7-9 with TRBJ1-1; 7 bases map to TRBD1. The V and J ends lost 5 bases and 0 bases, in that order; junction bases with no gene match: 6. Germline V gives CDR1 SEHNR, CDR2 FQNEAQ (reference sequence). This CDR3 region has 15 residues. CDR3 protein: CASSHATGMNTEAFF. CDR3 DNA: TGTGCCAGCAGCCACGCGACAGGGATGAACACTGAAGCTTTCTTT.

The chain carries TRBV3-1 (or the pseudogene TRBV3-2) and TRBJ2-2; 9 positions match TRBD1. Trimming at V came to 1 base and at J to 7 bases, leaving 4 bases not matched to a gene. There are 15 residues in the CDR3. The germline CDR1 and CDR2 sequences are LGHDT and YNNKEL (reference sequence). The CDR3 nucleotides read TGTGCCAGCAGCCAAGTGGGACAGGGAGACGGGGAGCTGTTTTTT. Protein product: CASSQVGQGDGELFF.

The chain has TRBV11-2 and TRBJ2-4, with 8 bases identical to TRBD1. V dropped 5 bases and J dropped 7; count of bases not matched to a gene: 13. Germline assignment: CDR1 SGHAT and CDR2 FQNNGV. CDR3 length: 16 amino acids. In DNA form, the CDR3 reads TGTGCCAGCAGCATGTCACCCGGGACAGGTGGTAACATTCAGTACTTC. Encoded protein: CASSMSPGTGGNIQYF.

This clone was seen only a few times. This sequence joins TRBV5-5 and TRBJ2-6; possible D gene TRBD2, 5 bases. In germline, CDR1 is SGHKS, CDR2 YYEKEE (reference sequence). Trimming shortened V by 4 bases and J by 4 bases, and 15 bases separated the two germline ends. The CDR3 covers 16 residues. The CDR3 DNA sequence: TGTGCCAGCAGCCCGGGGTGGGCAAGAGGGGCCAACGTCCTGACTTTC. Protein: CASSPGWARGANVLTF.

V and J are TRBV6-5 and TRBJ2-1; TRBD2 agrees at 7 bases. CDR1 is MNHEY, CDR2 SVGAGI, per germline. J gave up 10 bases and V 4 bases, and 7 bases lay outside the gene matches. This CDR3 has 13 residues. For the CDR3, the DNA is TGTGCCAGCAGTTTGCGACTAGCTGAGGAGCAGTTCTTC. This encodes CASSLRLAEEQFF.

The chain employs TRBV28 and TRBJ1-6, with 10 bases fitting TRBD1. The J segment lost 10 bases and the V segment lost 6 bases, leaving 9 bases of the junction unmatched. In germline, CDR1 is MDHEN, CDR2 SYDVKM. This CDR3 has 15 residues. CDR3 residues: CASRPTGGGGSPLHF. Written as DNA, the CDR3 is TGTGCCAGCAGACCGACAGGGGGCGGGGGATCACCCCTCCACTTT.

This chain uses TRBV6-6 with TRBJ1-3; D gene uncertain. Trimming pared 9 bases from V and 3 bases from J, leaving 6 bases between. The CDR3 loop spans 11 amino acids. CDR1 and CDR2 from the germline V gene are MNHNY and SVGAGI (reference sequence). In DNA, the CDR3 is TGTGCCAGTCTTAGTGGAAACACCATATATTTT. Translating it yields CASLSGNTIYF.

V usage is TRBV19 and J usage is TRBJ1-1; D may be TRBD1 (6 bases). The CDR3 is made up of 12 amino acids. V shed 10 bases and J shed 1 base, with 10 bases lying between them. Germline assignment: CDR1 LNHDA and CDR2 SQIVND (reference sequence). CDR3 sequence reads: CATGVRNTEAFF. CDR3 bases: TGTGCCACAGGGGTACGGAACACTGAAGCTTTCTTT.

The chain recombines TRBV27 with TRBJ2-7; 9 bases line up with TRBD2. The CDR3 spans 15 residues. V shed 3 bases, J shed 2 bases, and the junction held 5 bases outside the gene matches. Germline CDR1 is MNHEY and CDR2 is SMNVEV (reference sequence). The chain's CDR3 is CASSFELAGTYEQYF. The DNA for the CDR3 is TGTGCCAGCAGTTTTGAACTAGCGGGCACCTACGAGCAGTACTTC.

The chain carries TRBV5-4 and TRBJ1-2; the match to TRBD1 covers 9 bases. This CDR3 is 12 amino acids long. Germline CDR1 reads SGHNT; CDR2 reads YYREEE (reference sequence). J was trimmed by 12 bases and V by 3 bases; bases with no gene match: 6. The CDR3 DNA follows: TGTGCCAGCAGCTATACAGGGGGCGCCGACACCTTC. Amino acids: CASSYTGGADTF.